This TCR beta chain was found in a study of response to subunit inactivated influenza vaccine. TCRdb passed the RT-PCR reads through MiXCR, listing each CDR3 protein once. The sample lists 280,000 or so distinct CDR3 sequences, 20% to 25% occurring once. This receptor was taken from a man aged 50-75 years who received an inactivated influenza vaccine. The starting material was PBMCs from blood, obtained approximately 20 months after vaccination.

In DNA form, the CDR3 reads TGCAGTGCTAGAGATCTAGGAACAAGGCGGGGGTATGGCTACACCTTC. This codes for CSARDLGTRRGYGYTF. The chain uses TRBV20-1 and TRBJ1-2, with a tentative D call TRBD1 (5 bases). The CDR3 length is 16 residues. Between the trimmed V and J ends, which lost 0 bases and 5 bases, there was a span of 19 bases. In germline, CDR1 is DFQATT, CDR2 SNEGSKA (reference sequence).